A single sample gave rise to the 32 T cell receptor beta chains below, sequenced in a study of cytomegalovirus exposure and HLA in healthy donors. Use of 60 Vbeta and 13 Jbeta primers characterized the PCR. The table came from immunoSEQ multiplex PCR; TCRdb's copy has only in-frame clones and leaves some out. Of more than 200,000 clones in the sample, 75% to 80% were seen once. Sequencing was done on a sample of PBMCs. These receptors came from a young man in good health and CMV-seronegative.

The CDR3 is CASSLPSRGGLTDTQYF. CDR3 nucleotides: TGTGCCAGCAGCTTGCCTAGCCGGGGGGGCTTAACAGATACGCAGTATTTT. This chain connects TRBV5-4 to TRBJ2-3; 8 bases agree with TRBD2. This CDR3 is built from 17 residues. Germline CDR1 and CDR2: SGHNT and YYREEE (reference sequence). With V trimmed by 1 base and J by 3 bases, 10 bases remained unmatched.

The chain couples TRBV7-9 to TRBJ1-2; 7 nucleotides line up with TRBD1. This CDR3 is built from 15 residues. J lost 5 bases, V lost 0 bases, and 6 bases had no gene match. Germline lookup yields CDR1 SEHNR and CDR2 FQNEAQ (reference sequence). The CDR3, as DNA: TGTGCCAGCAGCTTAGCGCTAGACAGGGATTATGGCTACACCTTC. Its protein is CASSLALDRDYGYTF.

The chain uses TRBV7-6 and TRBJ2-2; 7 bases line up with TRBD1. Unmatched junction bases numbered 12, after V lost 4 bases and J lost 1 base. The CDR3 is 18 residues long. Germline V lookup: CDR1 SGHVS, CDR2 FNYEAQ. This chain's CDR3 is CASSWEKQGKGNTGELFF. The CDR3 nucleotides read TGTGCCAGCAGCTGGGAGAAACAGGGGAAGGGGAACACCGGGGAGCTGTTTTTT.

CDR3 in DNA: TGTGCCAGCAGTTTATTTAGGGGGCAGGATACGCAGTATTTT. Translated: CASSLFRGQDTQYF. V and J are TRBV27 and TRBJ2-3; TRBD1 aligns across 7 bases. The V and J ends lost 1 base and 6 bases, in that order; junction bases with no gene match: 4. This CDR3 is built from 14 residues. Germline CDR1 and CDR2: MNHEY and SMNVEV (reference sequence).

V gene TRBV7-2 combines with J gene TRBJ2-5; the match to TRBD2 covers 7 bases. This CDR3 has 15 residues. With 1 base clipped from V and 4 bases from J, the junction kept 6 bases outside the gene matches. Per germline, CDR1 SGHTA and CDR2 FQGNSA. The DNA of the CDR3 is TGTGCCAGCAGCTTAGGGGGCGGGGAGGGAGAGACCCAGTACTTC. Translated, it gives CASSLGGGEGETQYF.

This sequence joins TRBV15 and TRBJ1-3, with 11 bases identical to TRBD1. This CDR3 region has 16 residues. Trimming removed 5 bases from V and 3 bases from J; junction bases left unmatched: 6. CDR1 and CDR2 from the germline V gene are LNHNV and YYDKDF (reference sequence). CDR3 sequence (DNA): TGTGCCACCAGCGTTGGACAGGGGGCGATTGGAAACACCATATATTTT. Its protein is CATSVGQGAIGNTIYF.

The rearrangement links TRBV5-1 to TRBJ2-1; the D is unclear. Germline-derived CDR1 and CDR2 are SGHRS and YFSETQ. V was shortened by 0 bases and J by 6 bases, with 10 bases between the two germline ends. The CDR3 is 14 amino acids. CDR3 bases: TGCGCCAGCAGCTTGGTAGACGGAGCCAATGAGCAGTTCTTC. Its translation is CASSLVDGANEQFF.

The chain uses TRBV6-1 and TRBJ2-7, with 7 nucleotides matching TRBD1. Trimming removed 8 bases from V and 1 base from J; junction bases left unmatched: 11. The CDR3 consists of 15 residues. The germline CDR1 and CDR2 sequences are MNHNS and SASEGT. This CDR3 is CASSFLGQTSYEQYF. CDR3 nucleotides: TGTGCCAGCTCCTTTTTGGGACAGACTTCCTACGAGCAGTACTTC.

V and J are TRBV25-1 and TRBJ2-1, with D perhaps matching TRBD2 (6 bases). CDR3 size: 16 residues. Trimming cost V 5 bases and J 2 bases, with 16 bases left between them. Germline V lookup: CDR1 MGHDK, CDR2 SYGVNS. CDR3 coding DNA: TGTGCCAGCAGTCCCTGGTGGAGGGGACCCTACAATGAGCAGTTCTTC. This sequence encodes CASSPWWRGPYNEQFF.

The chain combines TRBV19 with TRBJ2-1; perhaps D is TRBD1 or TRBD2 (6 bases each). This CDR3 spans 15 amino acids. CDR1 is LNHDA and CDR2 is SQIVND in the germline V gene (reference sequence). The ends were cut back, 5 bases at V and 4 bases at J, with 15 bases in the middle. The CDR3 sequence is CASSLGGSGYNEQFF. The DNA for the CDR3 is TGTGCCAGTAGTCTAGGGGGTAGCGGATACAATGAGCAGTTCTTC.

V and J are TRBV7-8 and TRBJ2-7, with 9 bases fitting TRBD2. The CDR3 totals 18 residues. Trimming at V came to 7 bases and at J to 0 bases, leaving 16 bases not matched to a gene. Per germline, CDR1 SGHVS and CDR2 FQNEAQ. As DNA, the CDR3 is TGTGCCAGCACCCTGATAGGCGGGGCGGGGGGGGACTCCTACGAGCAGTACTTC. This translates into CASTLIGGAGGDSYEQYF.

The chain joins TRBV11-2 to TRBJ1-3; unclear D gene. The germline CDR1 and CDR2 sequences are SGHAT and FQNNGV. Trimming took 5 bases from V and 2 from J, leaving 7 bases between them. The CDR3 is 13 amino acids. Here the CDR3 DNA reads TGTGCCAGCAGCCTCGGTGCTGGAAACACCATATATTTT. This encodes CASSLGAGNTIYF.

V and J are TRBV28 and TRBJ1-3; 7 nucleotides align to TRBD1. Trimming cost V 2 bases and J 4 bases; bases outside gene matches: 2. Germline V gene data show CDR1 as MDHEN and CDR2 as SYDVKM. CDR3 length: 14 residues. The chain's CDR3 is CASSLEGGGNTIYF. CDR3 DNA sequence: TGTGCCAGCAGTTTAGAAGGGGGCGGAAACACCATATATTTT.

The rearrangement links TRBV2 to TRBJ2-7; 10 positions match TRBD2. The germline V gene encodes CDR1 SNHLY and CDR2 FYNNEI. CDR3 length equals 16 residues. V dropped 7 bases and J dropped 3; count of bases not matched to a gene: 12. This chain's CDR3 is CASKRLAGAGDYEQYF. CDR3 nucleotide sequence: TGTGCCAGCAAACGACTAGCGGGCGCCGGAGACTACGAGCAGTACTTC.

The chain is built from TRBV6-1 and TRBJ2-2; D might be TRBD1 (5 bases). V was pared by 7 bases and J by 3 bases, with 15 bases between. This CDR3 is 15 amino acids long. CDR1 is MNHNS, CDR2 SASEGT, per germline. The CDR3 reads CASIPQGWYTGELFF. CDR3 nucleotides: TGTGCCAGCATTCCCCAGGGTTGGTACACCGGGGAGCTGTTTTTT.

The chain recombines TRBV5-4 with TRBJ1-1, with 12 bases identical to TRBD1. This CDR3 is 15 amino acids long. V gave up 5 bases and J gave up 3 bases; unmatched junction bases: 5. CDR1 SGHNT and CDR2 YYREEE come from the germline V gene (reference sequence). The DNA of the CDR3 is TGTGCCAGCAGGGGACAGGGGGCCGTGGACACTGAAGCTTTCTTT. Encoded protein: CASRGQGAVDTEAFF.

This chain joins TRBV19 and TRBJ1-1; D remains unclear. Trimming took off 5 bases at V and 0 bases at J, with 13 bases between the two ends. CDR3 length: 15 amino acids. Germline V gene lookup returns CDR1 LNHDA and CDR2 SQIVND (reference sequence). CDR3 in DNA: TGTGCCAGTAGTGGCGGACGGACTCTGAACACTGAAGCTTTCTTT. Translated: CASSGGRTLNTEAFF. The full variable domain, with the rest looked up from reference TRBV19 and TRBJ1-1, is DGGITQSPKYLFRKEGQNVTLSCEQNLNHDAMYWYRQDPGQGLRLIYYSQIVNDFQKGDIAEGYSVSREKKESFPLTVTSAQKNPTAFYLCASSGGRTLNTEAFFGQGTRLTVV.

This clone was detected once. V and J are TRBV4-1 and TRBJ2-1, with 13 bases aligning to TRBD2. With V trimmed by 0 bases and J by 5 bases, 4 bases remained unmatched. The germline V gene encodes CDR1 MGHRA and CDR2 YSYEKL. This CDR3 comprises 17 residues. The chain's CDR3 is CASSQDAGTSGNNEQFF. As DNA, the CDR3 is TGCGCCAGCAGCCAAGACGCAGGGACTAGCGGGAACAATGAGCAGTTCTTC.

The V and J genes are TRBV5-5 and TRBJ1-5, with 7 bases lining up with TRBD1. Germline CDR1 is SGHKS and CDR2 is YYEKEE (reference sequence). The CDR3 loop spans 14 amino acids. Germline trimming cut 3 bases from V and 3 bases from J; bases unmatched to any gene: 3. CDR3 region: CASSWDSFNQPQHF. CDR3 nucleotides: TGTGCCAGCAGCTGGGACAGTTTCAATCAGCCCCAGCATTTT.

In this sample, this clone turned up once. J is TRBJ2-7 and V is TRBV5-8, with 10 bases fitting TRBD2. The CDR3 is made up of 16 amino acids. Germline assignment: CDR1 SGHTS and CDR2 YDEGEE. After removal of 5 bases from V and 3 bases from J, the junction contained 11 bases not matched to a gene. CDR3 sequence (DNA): TGTGCCAGCAGAACGCCCGGACTAGCGGATCACTACGAGCAGTACTTC. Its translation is CASRTPGLADHYEQYF.

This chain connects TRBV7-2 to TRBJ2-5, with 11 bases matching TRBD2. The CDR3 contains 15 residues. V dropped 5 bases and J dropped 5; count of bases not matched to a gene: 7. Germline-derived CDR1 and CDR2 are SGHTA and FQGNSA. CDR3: CASSSGTSGRETQYF. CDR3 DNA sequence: TGTGCCAGCAGCAGCGGGACTAGCGGTAGGGAGACCCAGTACTTC.

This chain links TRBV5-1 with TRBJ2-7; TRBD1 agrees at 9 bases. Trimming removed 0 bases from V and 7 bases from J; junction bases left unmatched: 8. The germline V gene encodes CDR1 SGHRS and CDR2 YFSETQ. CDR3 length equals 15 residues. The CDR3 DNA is TGCGCCAGCAGCTTGGCCCCACAGGGGGCGAGGGAGCAGTACTTC. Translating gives CASSLAPQGAREQYF.

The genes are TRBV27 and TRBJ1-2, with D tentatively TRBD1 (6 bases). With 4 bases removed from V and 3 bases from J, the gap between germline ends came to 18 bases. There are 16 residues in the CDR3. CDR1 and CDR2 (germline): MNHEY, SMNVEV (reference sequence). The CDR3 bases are TGTGCCAGCAGTTCGAAATACCGGGACAAAGACTATGGCTACACCTTC. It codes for CASSSKYRDKDYGYTF.

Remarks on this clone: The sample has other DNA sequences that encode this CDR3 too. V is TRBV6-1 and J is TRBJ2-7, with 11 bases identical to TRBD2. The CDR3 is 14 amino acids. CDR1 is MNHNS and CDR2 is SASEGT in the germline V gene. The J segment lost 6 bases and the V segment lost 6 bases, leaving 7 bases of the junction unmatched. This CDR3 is CASSSVAGGFEQYF. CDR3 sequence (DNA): TGTGCCAGCAGCTCAGTAGCGGGGGGGTTCGAGCAGTACTTC.

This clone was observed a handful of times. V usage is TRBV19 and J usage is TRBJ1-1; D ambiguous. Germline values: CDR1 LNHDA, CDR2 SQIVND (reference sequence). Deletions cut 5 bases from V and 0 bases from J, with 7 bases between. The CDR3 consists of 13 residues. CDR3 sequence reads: CASSVTVNTEAFF. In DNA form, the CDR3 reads TGTGCCAGTAGTGTCACAGTGAACACTGAAGCTTTCTTT.

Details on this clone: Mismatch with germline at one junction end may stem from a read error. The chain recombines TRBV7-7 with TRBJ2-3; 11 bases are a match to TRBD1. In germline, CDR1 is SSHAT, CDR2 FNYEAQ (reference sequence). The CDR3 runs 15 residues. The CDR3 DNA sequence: TGTGCTAGCAGCGCAGGACAGGGGGCGGCAGATACGCAGTATTTT. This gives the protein CASSAGQGAADTQYF.

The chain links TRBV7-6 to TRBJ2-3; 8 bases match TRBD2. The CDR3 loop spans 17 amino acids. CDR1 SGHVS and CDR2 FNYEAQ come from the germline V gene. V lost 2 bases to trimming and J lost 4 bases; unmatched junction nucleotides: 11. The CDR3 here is CASSLSGAGGRADTQYF. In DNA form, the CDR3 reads TGTGCCAGCAGCTTAAGCGGGGCGGGAGGAAGGGCAGATACGCAGTATTTT.

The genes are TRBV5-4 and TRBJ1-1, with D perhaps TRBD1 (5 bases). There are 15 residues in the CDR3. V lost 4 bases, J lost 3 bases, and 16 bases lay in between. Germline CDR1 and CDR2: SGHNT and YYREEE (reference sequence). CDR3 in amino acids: CASSGDQGMDTEAFF. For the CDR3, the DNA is TGTGCCAGCAGCGGAGACCAGGGAATGGACACTGAAGCTTTCTTT.

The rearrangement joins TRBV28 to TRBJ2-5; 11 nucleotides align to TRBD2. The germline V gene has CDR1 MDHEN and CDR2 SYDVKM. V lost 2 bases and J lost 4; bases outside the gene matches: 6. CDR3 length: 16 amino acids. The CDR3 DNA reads TGTGCCAGCAGTTTAGGGGTAGCGGGGGGGAGAGAGACCCAGTACTTC. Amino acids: CASSLGVAGGRETQYF.

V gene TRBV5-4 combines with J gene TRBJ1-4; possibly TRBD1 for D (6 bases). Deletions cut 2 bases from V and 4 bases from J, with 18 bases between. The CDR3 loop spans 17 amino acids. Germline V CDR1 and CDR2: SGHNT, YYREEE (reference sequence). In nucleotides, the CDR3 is TGTGCCAGCAGCTTCAAGACAGGAGTCAATTATAATGAAAAACTGTTTTTT. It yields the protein CASSFKTGVNYNEKLFF.

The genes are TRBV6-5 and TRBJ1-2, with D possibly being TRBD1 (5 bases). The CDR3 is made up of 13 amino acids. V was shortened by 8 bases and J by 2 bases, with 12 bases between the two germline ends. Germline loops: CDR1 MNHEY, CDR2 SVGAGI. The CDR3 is CASCQTENYGYTF. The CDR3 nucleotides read TGTGCCAGCTGCCAGACAGAGAACTATGGCTACACCTTC.

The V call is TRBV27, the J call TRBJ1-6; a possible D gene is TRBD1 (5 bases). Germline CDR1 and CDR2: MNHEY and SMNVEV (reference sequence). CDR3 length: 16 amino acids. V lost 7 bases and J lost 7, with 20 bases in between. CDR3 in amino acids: CASTITMDIRNSPLHF. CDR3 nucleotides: TGTGCCAGCACCATCACCATGGACATTAGGAATTCACCCCTCCACTTT.